This note documents a single T cell receptor (beta chain) sequence. Unmatched junction bases numbered 2, after V lost 3 bases and J lost 1 base. There are 14 residues in the CDR3. Germline V gene sequence: CDR1 MGHRA, CDR2 YSYEKL. The data stem from a study of blood T cell repertoires in COVID-19. Overall study context: Some COVID-19 samples were acute and others convalescent; all came from the United States, Italy and Spain. PBMCs, B-cell-depleted T cells, or T cells provided the cDNA or gDNA that made up the material.

As originally analysed: Amplification with reference gene primers provided the estimates of nucleated cell counts. Some clones are missing from TCRdb's copy, which holds only in-frame ones; the method was immunoSEQ multiplex PCR. Clone size and V and J calls were adopted from that table, with D and trimming inferred from the DNA. Altogether 150,000 to 160,000 clones are present, more than 85% being singletons, with the ten largest covering under 2.5%. The rearrangement links TRBV4-1 to TRBJ1-1; 7 nucleotides agree with TRBD1. Sequenced sample: peripheral blood. This sequence originates from a woman in her seventies with acute or convalescent COVID-19. This chain's CDR3 is CASSQDRRNTEAFF. The CDR3 DNA sequence: TGCGCCAGCAGCCAGGACAGGAGGAACACTGAAGCTTTCTTT.